Following are 24 T cell receptor beta chains from one sample sequenced in a study of blood T cell repertoires in COVID-19. Data came from immunoSEQ multiplex PCR; TCRdb stores just in-frame clones and leaves some out. The sample carries 200,000 to 250,000 clones, 70% to 90% recorded once. The sample consisted of PBMCs or T cells enriched from blood (not recorded which). The receptors were gathered from a man under 40 who had recovered from COVID-19.

The J gene is TRBJ2-1, the V gene TRBV11-2; D ambiguous. Germline V gene sequence: CDR1 SGHAT, CDR2 FQNNGV. Trimming stripped 3 bases from V and 5 bases from J, with 14 bases between. The CDR3 loop spans 15 amino acids. In nucleotides, the CDR3 is TGTGCCAGCAGCTTGTACCAACGAGAACACAATGAGCAGTTCTTC. This sequence encodes CASSLYQREHNEQFF. Full variable domain (rest looked up from reference TRBV11-2 and TRBJ2-1): EAGVAQSPRYKIIEKRQSVAFWCNPISGHATLYWYQQILGQGPKLLIQFQNNGVVDDSQLPKDRFSAERLKGVDSTLKIQPAKLEDSAVYLCASSLYQREHNEQFFGPGTRLTVL.

The genes are TRBV6-5 and TRBJ1-1, with TRBD1 matching 8 bases. The CDR3 totals 12 residues. Germline loops: CDR1 MNHEY, CDR2 SVGAGI. The V and J ends lost 6 bases and 3 bases, in that order; junction bases with no gene match: 0. The CDR3 reads CASRQGDTEAFF. CDR3 nucleotide sequence: TGTGCCAGCAGACAGGGGGACACTGAAGCTTTCTTT.

This chain joins TRBV2 and TRBJ1-1; 8 nucleotides line up with TRBD1. This CDR3 is 14 amino acids long. The junction had 9 bases not matched to a gene; V was cut back by 8 bases and J by 4 bases. Looked up from germline, CDR1 is SNHLY and CDR2 is FYNNEI. The CDR3 DNA sequence: TGTGCCAGCGCCGGGACAGGACGATTCACTGAAGCTTTCTTT. Its protein product is CASAGTGRFTEAFF.

The CDR3 bases are TGCAGCGTTGGGGGGCCTGGGGCCAACGTCCTGACTTTC. Translating it yields CSVGGPGANVLTF. The V call is TRBV29-1, the J call TRBJ2-6, with D possibly TRBD1 on 6 matching bases. The germline V gene has CDR1 SQVTM and CDR2 ANQGSEA. Trimming took 4 bases from V and 2 from J, leaving 6 bases between them. This CDR3 spans 13 amino acids.

This chain connects TRBV28 to TRBJ1-2; unclear D gene. Deletions cut 2 bases from V and 4 bases from J, with 14 bases between. The CDR3 is made up of 15 amino acids. From germline, CDR1 is MDHEN and CDR2 SYDVKM. The CDR3: CASSLIATEPYGYTF. The DNA of the CDR3 is TGTGCCAGCAGTTTAATCGCTACAGAGCCCTATGGCTACACCTTC.

The CDR3 DNA sequence: TGTGCCAGCAGTTCCCTAACGGCCACAGGCTATAATGAAAAACTGTTTTTT. It encodes CASSSLTATGYNEKLFF. This chain links TRBV27 with TRBJ1-4; D is perhaps TRBD1 (5 bases). The length of the CDR3 is 17 residues. Germline CDR1 reads MNHEY; CDR2 reads SMNVEV (reference sequence). Trimming pared 4 bases from V and 4 bases from J, leaving 19 bases between.

This sequence joins TRBV5-4 and TRBJ1-2, with TRBD1 as a possible D gene (5 bases). The CDR3 is 13 amino acids. Looked up from germline, CDR1 is SGHNT and CDR2 is YYREEE (reference sequence). The germline V and J ends were trimmed by 7 bases and 4 bases, with 14 bases remaining between them. The DNA for the CDR3 is TGTGCCAGCGTGGGGGGTCTGGGCTATGGCTACACCTTC. The encoded protein is CASVGGLGYGYTF. The whole variable domain, remainder taken from reference TRBV5-4 and TRBJ1-2, is ETGVTQSPTHLIKTRGQQVTLRCSSQSGHNTVSWYQQALGQGPQFIFQYYREEENGRGNFPPRFSGLQFPNYSSELNVNALELDDSALYLCASVGGLGYGYTFGSGTRLTVV.

There are a few counts of this clone. The chain employs TRBV2 and TRBJ2-5; perhaps TRBD2 as D (6 bases). The germline CDR1 and CDR2 sequences are SNHLY and FYNNEI. Trimming cost V 6 bases and J 4 bases, with 15 bases left between them. This CDR3 spans 14 amino acids. The CDR3 loop is CASSGVGGRETQYF. Written as DNA, the CDR3 is TGTGCCAGCAGCGGGGTCGGGGGTCGAGAGACCCAGTACTTC.

V is TRBV7-2 and J is TRBJ2-2, with 8 bases identical to TRBD1. The germline gives CDR1 SGHTA, CDR2 FQGNSA. There are 17 residues in the CDR3. V gave up 1 base and J gave up 7 bases; unmatched junction bases: 11. CDR3 bases: TGTGCCAGCAGCTTAGGGCGTGTTGGCAGGGGGCGCGGGGAGCTGTTTTTT. Translation gives CASSLGRVGRGRGELFF.

The chain recombines TRBV11-2 with TRBJ2-5; 7 bases match TRBD2. After removal of 6 bases from V and 5 bases from J, the junction contained 12 bases not matched to a gene. Germline CDR1 SGHAT, CDR2 FQNNGV. This CDR3 region has 15 residues. CDR3 sequence: CASRRPGGLTETQYF. In DNA, the CDR3 is TGTGCCAGCAGACGACCGGGAGGACTAACGGAGACCCAGTACTTC. Full variable domain (rest looked up from reference TRBV11-2 and TRBJ2-5): EAGVAQSPRYKIIEKRQSVAFWCNPISGHATLYWYQQILGQGPKLLIQFQNNGVVDDSQLPKDRFSAERLKGVDSTLKIQPAKLEDSAVYLCASRRPGGLTETQYFGPGTRLLVL.

The chain recombines TRBV10-3 with TRBJ2-3; TRBD2 matches at 8 bases. Germline loops: CDR1 ENHRY, CDR2 SYGVKD. This CDR3 has 13 amino acids. The trim removed 11 bases at V and 3 bases at J, leaving 7 bases unmatched. As DNA, the CDR3 is TGTGCCGCGCGGGGGGCAGGAACAGATACGCAGTATTTT. It specifies CAARGAGTDTQYF.

The J gene is TRBJ2-7, the V gene TRBV7-6, with TRBD1 identical over 8 bases. CDR1 and CDR2 from the germline V gene are SGHVS and FNYEAQ. This CDR3 is 13 amino acids long. J was trimmed by 4 bases and V by 4 bases; bases with no gene match: 3. CDR3 region: CASSSRTGYEQYF. The CDR3, as DNA: TGTGCCAGCAGCTCTCGGACAGGGTACGAGCAGTACTTC.

In its sample, this clone was seen a few times. V is TRBV9 and J is TRBJ1-3, with TRBD1 identical over 8 bases. The V gene's germline CDR1 is SGDLS and CDR2 YYNGEE. V lost 0 bases to trimming and J lost 2 bases; unmatched junction nucleotides: 7. The CDR3 has 17 residues. CDR3 sequence: CASSVALQGAAGNTIYF. The DNA of the CDR3 is TGTGCCAGCAGCGTAGCATTGCAGGGGGCGGCTGGAAACACCATATATTTT. The full variable domain, completed using reference TRBV9 and TRBJ1-3, is DSGVTQTPKHLITATGQRVTLRCSPRSGDLSVYWYQQSLDQGLQFLIQYYNGEERAKGNILERFSAQQFPDLHSELNLSSLELGDSALYFCASSVALQGAAGNTIYFGEGSWLTVV.

This chain links TRBV28 with TRBJ1-5; D possibly corresponds to TRBD1 (5 bases). The CDR3 runs 14 residues. CDR1 and CDR2 from the germline V gene are MDHEN and SYDVKM. V lost 7 bases and J lost 5, with 15 bases in between. DNA for the CDR3: TGTGCCAGCACTACTCAGGGTGGTTATCAGCCCCAGCATTTT. Translated: CASTTQGGYQPQHF.

This chain links TRBV6-2 or TRBV6-3 with TRBJ1-6; D is uncertain. The CDR3 is 14 amino acids. V lost 2 bases to trimming and J lost 8 bases, with 10 bases between them. CDR1 and CDR2 (germline): MNHEY, SVGEGT. The CDR3 spells CASSYGPAYSPLHF. The DNA of the CDR3 is TGTGCCAGCAGTTACGGGCCGGCATATTCACCCCTCCACTTT.

The chain uses TRBV4-1 and TRBJ1-4, with D tentatively TRBD1 (6 bases). V lost 2 bases to trimming and J lost 10 bases, with 14 bases between them. Looked up from germline, CDR1 is MGHRA and CDR2 is YSYEKL. The CDR3 has 14 residues. CDR3 sequence reads: CASSQPGQIRKLFF. The DNA for the CDR3 is TGCGCCAGCAGCCAACCTGGACAGATACGAAAACTGTTTTTT.

The chain combines TRBV30 with TRBJ1-4; the D is unclear. Germline CDR1 and CDR2: GTSNPN and SVGIG (reference sequence). The V and J ends lost 3 bases and 8 bases respectively, with 13 bases between them. The CDR3 length is 13 residues. CDR3 DNA: TGTGCCTGGAGGGGCTTGTCAGGCGAAAAACTGTTTTTT. It translates to CAWRGLSGEKLFF. Based on the CDR3 plus reference TRBV30 and TRBJ1-4, the full variable domain is SQTIHQWPATLVQPVGSPLSLECTVEGTSNPNLYWYRQAAGRGLQLLFYSVGIGQISSEVPQNLSASRPQDRQFILSSKKLLLSDSGFYLCAWRGLSGEKLFFGSGTQLSVL.

This rearrangement joins TRBV4-3 to TRBJ1-2; D is ambiguous. Germline V gene sequence: CDR1 LGHNA, CDR2 YSLEER. Trimming pared 0 bases from V and 1 base from J, leaving 15 bases between. CDR3 length: 17 residues. The CDR3, as DNA: TGCGCCAGCAGCCAAGATGAACCAGTAAGATTTAACTATGGCTACACCTTC. Encoded protein: CASSQDEPVRFNYGYTF.

The V gene is TRBV27, the J gene TRBJ1-4; D not resolved. Trimming shortened V by 5 bases and J by 8 bases, and 12 bases separated the two germline ends. Germline V gene lookup returns CDR1 MNHEY and CDR2 SMNVEV (reference sequence). The CDR3 totals 13 residues. CDR3 sequence: CASSPPAGEKLFF. As DNA, the CDR3 is TGTGCCAGCAGTCCTCCAGCGGGGGAAAAACTGTTTTTT.

The rearrangement joins TRBV4-1 to TRBJ2-7, with D perhaps matching TRBD2 (6 bases). Germline assignment: CDR1 MGHRA and CDR2 YSYEKL. V dropped 4 bases and J dropped 6 bases, with 13 bases sitting between them. The CDR3 has 13 residues. In DNA, the CDR3 is TGCGCCAGCAGCCTTACCGGAGGGAGCGAGCAGTACTTC. Protein sequence: CASSLTGGSEQYF.

V gene TRBV6-5 combines with J gene TRBJ1-5; a possible D gene is TRBD1 (6 bases). The germline V gene has CDR1 MNHEY and CDR2 SVGAGI. The CDR3 runs 15 residues. With 2 bases removed from V and 1 base from J, the gap between germline ends came to 9 bases. For the CDR3, the DNA is TGTGCCAGCAGTTACCGGGGACAAAGCAATCAGCCCCAGCATTTT. Protein product: CASSYRGQSNQPQHF.

V gene TRBV28 combines with J gene TRBJ1-2; 9 bases line up with TRBD1. This CDR3 comprises 14 residues. The germline gives CDR1 MDHEN, CDR2 SYDVKM. With V trimmed by 4 bases and J by 5 bases, 5 bases remained unmatched. CDR3: CASSSGQGSYGYTF. CDR3 DNA: TGTGCCAGCAGTTCCGGACAGGGGTCTTATGGCTACACCTTC.

The chain carries TRBV10-3 and TRBJ1-2; D gene unclear. Trimming removed 1 base from V and 4 bases from J, with 4 bases in between. This CDR3 has 12 amino acids. In germline, CDR1 is ENHRY, CDR2 SYGVKD. CDR3 coding DNA: TGTGCCATCAGTGAGTTATCCTATGGCTACACCTTC. It yields the protein CAISELSYGYTF.

The CDR3 DNA reads as TGTGCCAGCAGTGTACTGGCCGGGACTCCCTCAAATTACGAGCAGTACTTC. Protein: CASSVLAGTPSNYEQYF. V is TRBV6-1 and J is TRBJ2-7, with a tentative D call TRBD2 (6 bases). Germline V gene sequence: CDR1 MNHNS, CDR2 SASEGT. V was trimmed by 4 bases and J by 4 bases, leaving 23 bases between them. The CDR3 runs 17 residues.